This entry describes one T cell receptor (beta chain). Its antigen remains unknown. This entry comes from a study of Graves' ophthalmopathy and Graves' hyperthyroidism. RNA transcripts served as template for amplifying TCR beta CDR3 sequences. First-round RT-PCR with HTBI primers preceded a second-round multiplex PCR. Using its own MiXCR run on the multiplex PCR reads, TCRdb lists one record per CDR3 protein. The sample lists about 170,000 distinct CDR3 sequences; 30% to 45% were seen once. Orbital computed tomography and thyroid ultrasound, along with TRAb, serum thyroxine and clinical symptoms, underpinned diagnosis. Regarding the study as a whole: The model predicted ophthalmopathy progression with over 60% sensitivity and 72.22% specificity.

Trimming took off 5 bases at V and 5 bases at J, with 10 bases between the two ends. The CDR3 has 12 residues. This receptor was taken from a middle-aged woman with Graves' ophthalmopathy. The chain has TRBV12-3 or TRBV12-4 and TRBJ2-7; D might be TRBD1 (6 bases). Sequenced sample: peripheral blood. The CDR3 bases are TGTGCCAGCAGTACCGGGACACACGAGCAGTACTTC. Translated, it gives CASSTGTHEQYF.